The clone carrying this T cell receptor (beta chain) appeared a few times. Its antigen is not identified. Depth targeted 1 in 200,000 to 1 in 1 million T cells, averaging 10x coverage per clonotype. The method was immunoSEQ multiplex PCR; TCRdb's version includes in-frame clones alone and lacks a portion of them. The data show some 300,000 clones, roughly 85% seen once. This sample is part of a study of cytotoxic CD8 clonotypes in ibrutinib-treated CLL. Overall study context: Patients attained 25 or so partial and 2 complete responses; at median around 68 months, about 15 remained remitted while about twelve progressed. Response samples came after a median about 12 months of treatment, range 6 to 36.

General study findings and limits: Public clonotypes were seen rarely and were contracted or stable on treatment.

Germline values: CDR1 LNHDA, CDR2 SQIVND (reference sequence). The J segment lost 2 bases and the V segment lost 5 bases, leaving 2 bases of the junction unmatched. The length of the CDR3 is 15 residues. V and J are TRBV19 and TRBJ2-7; TRBD2 matches at 14 bases. This clonotype originated in a human donor with chronic lymphocytic leukemia. The starting material was PBMCs, obtained before ibrutinib treatment. CDR3 DNA: TGTGCCAGTAGTGTGGGACTAGCGGGAGCCTACGAGCAGTACTTC. As protein: CASSVGLAGAYEQYF.